The 12 T cell receptor beta chains below were found in one sample sequenced in a study of cytomegalovirus exposure and HLA in healthy donors (dated by TCRdb to 2017 to 2019). Library prep was done by the immunoSEQ multiplex PCR assay. A mixture of 60 forward primers for TCR Vbeta segments and 13 reverse primers for TCR Jbeta segments was used in the multiplex PCR. The table comes from immuneACCESS by way of TCRdb, which keeps in-frame sequences with V and J called. Part of the clones is missing from these tables; in studies checked, under half for an unresolved V gene and the rest for unknown reasons. The sample table holds about 160,000 clones. Of the sample, 1% to 1.5% is held by the ten largest clones. Sequencing was carried out using PBMCs. These receptors originate from a woman in her fifties or sixties in good health and CMV-seronegative.

The gene calls are TRBV7-8 and TRBJ1-3, with a tentative D call TRBD1 (6 bases). With 3 bases removed from V and 2 bases from J, the gap between germline ends came to 8 bases. The length of the CDR3 is 14 residues. Looked up from germline, CDR1 is SGHVS and CDR2 is FQNEAQ. The CDR3 spells CASSFGGPGNTIYF. CDR3 bases: TGTGCCAGCAGCTTTGGGGGCCCTGGAAACACCATATATTTT.

This chain links TRBV10-3 with TRBJ2-1; D not resolved. CDR3 length: 13 amino acids. Germline V gene sequence: CDR1 ENHRY, CDR2 SYGVKD. V shed 2 bases and J shed 2 bases, with 4 bases lying between them. Here the CDR3 reads CAISEDTYNEQFF. The CDR3 region has the DNA TGTGCCATCAGTGAGGACACCTACAATGAGCAGTTCTTC.

The chain couples TRBV6-5 to TRBJ2-2; TRBD1 matches at 9 bases. With V trimmed by 6 bases and J by 7 bases, 9 bases remained unmatched. The CDR3 consists of 15 residues. The germline V gene encodes CDR1 MNHEY and CDR2 SVGAGI. The CDR3, as DNA: TGTGCCAGCAGGGTCCGGGACAGGGAGGGCGGGGAGCTGTTTTTT. Protein product: CASRVRDREGGELFF.

The V and J genes are TRBV11-2 and TRBJ2-2; possibly TRBD2 for D (6 bases). The germline gives CDR1 SGHAT, CDR2 FQNNGV. This CDR3 region has 14 residues. V lost 3 bases and J 4 bases, leaving 9 bases between the germline ends. CDR3 residues: CASSLRGGTGELFF. The CDR3 bases are TGTGCCAGCAGCTTGCGGGGCGGCACCGGGGAGCTGTTTTTT.

CDR3 sequence reads: CSVEEAENYGYTF. The CDR3 DNA reads as TGCAGCGTTGAAGAGGCAGAAAACTATGGCTACACCTTC. This sequence joins TRBV29-1 and TRBJ1-2, with D uncertain. CDR3 length: 13 amino acids. V was clipped by 0 bases and J by 2 bases, with 7 bases between them. CDR1 and CDR2 (germline): SQVTM, ANQGSEA.

V is TRBV2 and J is TRBJ2-7; the match to TRBD2 covers 7 bases. The J segment lost 2 bases and the V segment lost 4 bases, leaving 5 bases of the junction unmatched. Germline lookup yields CDR1 SNHLY and CDR2 FYNNEI. The CDR3 has 14 amino acids. CDR3 sequence (DNA): TGTGCCAGCAGTGCAGGAGGACTAGCCTACGAGCAGTACTTC. This translates into CASSAGGLAYEQYF.

V gene TRBV29-1 combines with J gene TRBJ1-1; D is undetermined. The CDR3 loop spans 12 amino acids. V was clipped by 7 bases and J by 0 bases, with 9 bases between them. In germline, CDR1 is SQVTM, CDR2 ANQGSEA. The CDR3 DNA reads as TGCAGCGGAGGGAAGATGAACACTGAAGCTTTCTTT. It encodes CSGGKMNTEAFF.

The chain links TRBV10-3 to TRBJ1-6; D is uncertain. The CDR3 runs to 14 residues. Trimming shortened V by 0 bases and J by 7 bases, and 7 bases separated the two germline ends. CDR1 ENHRY and CDR2 SYGVKD come from the germline V gene. CDR3 nucleotide sequence: TGTGCCATCAGTGAGTCGGTGGCAAATTCACCCCTCCACTTT. It translates to CAISESVANSPLHF.

The gene calls are TRBV29-1 and TRBJ1-2; TRBD1 agrees at 7 bases. CDR1 is SQVTM and CDR2 is ANQGSEA in the germline V gene. V trimming: 3 bases; J trimming: 4 bases; junction bases outside the gene matches: 2. This CDR3 spans 12 amino acids. The CDR3 DNA is TGCAGCGTTGAGGGACAGCCCTATGGCTACACCTTC. It codes for CSVEGQPYGYTF.

Remarks on this clone: This CDR3 is also generated by other DNA sequences in the sample. J is TRBJ2-7 and V is TRBV7-3, with 8 positions matching TRBD1. V dropped 5 bases and J dropped 2; count of bases not matched to a gene: 5. The CDR3 runs 14 residues. Germline CDR1 SGHTA, CDR2 FQGTGA. In DNA, the CDR3 is TGTGCCAGCAGCCAAGGACAGGGTGCCTACGAGCAGTACTTC. Residues: CASSQGQGAYEQYF.

The CDR3 loop is CASSRQGAGGEQFF. The CDR3 DNA follows: TGTGCCAGCTCACGACAGGGGGCGGGAGGTGAGCAGTTCTTC. The genes are TRBV18 and TRBJ2-1, with TRBD1 matching over 10 bases. The CDR3 is 14 amino acids. Germline assignment: CDR1 KGHSH and CDR2 LQKENI. J lost 9 bases, V lost 4 bases, and 6 bases had no gene match.

The CDR3 sequence: CASSILNRAEAFF. As DNA, the CDR3 is TGTGCCAGTAGTATCCTAAACAGGGCAGAAGCTTTCTTT. The V gene is TRBV19, the J gene TRBJ1-1, with D possibly matching TRBD1 (6 bases). V shed 3 bases and J shed 8 bases, with 13 bases lying between them. CDR3 length: 13 amino acids. CDR1 and CDR2 (germline): LNHDA, SQIVND (reference sequence).